This T cell receptor (beta chain) stems from a study of blood T cell repertoires in COVID-19. Data came from immunoSEQ multiplex PCR; TCRdb stores just in-frame clones and leaves some out. Among about 140,000 clones listed, about 86% were seen once. CDR3 length: 12 amino acids. Germline CDR1 is MNHNY and CDR2 is SVGAGI (reference sequence). Between the trimmed V and J ends, which lost 10 bases and 4 bases, there was a span of 13 bases. The rearrangement joins TRBV6-6 to TRBJ1-1; tentatively, D is TRBD1 (6 bases). The receptor's source is a woman in her sixties or seventies with acute or convalescent COVID-19. The sequencing sample was made of peripheral blood. The CDR3: CATYREGTEAFF. The CDR3 coding sequence is TGTGCCACCTACAGGGAGGGCACTGAAGCTTTCTTT.